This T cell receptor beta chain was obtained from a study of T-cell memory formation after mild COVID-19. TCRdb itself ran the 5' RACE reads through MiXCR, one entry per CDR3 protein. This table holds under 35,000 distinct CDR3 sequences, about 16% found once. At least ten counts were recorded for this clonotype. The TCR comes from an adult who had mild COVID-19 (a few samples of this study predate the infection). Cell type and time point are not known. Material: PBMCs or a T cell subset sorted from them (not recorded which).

The CDR3: CASSLWQGQGEKLFF. In nucleotides, the CDR3 is TGCGCCAGCAGCTTGTGGCAGGGTCAGGGTGAAAAACTGTTTTTT. The rearrangement links TRBV5-1 to TRBJ1-4; D perhaps matches TRBD1 (5 bases). Germline V gene lookup returns CDR1 SGHRS and CDR2 YFSETQ. CDR3 length equals 15 residues. V was cut by 1 base and J by 7 bases, with 14 bases left in between.